This T cell receptor beta chain was identified in a study of shared clonotypes between healthy human individuals. Deep-level assay runs were performed. Clones were sequenced by immunoSEQ multiplex PCR, and TCRdb holds only the in-frame ones, with some missing. The sample comprises more than 2,000,000 clones, more than 80% of which are singletons, and around 0.14% rests with the top ten. Sequenced material: naive CD4+ T cells sorted from blood. Regarding subset: CD45RA+ positively selected. The TCR sequence derives from a young man in good health.

The CDR3 region has the DNA TGTGCCAGCAGGGTGGCGGGGCAGAGCTCCTACAATGAGCAGTTCTTC. The encoded protein is CASRVAGQSSYNEQFF. The chain recombines TRBV11-2 with TRBJ2-1; D is perhaps TRBD2 (6 bases). V was cut by 6 bases and J by 0 bases, with 15 bases left in between. Germline-derived CDR1 and CDR2 are SGHAT and FQNNGV. This CDR3 region has 16 residues.